Given below is one TCR beta chain in context. Germline V lookup: CDR1 MNHEY, CDR2 SVGAGI. The CDR3 has 13 amino acids. The germline V and J ends were trimmed by 8 bases and 1 base, with 8 bases remaining between them. The data stem from a study of blood T cell repertoires in COVID-19. Across the whole study: Sites across the United States, Italy and Spain contributed samples from acute and convalescent COVID-19. Sample material is recorded as cDNA or gDNA derived from T cells, B-cell-depleted T cells, or PBMCs.

In the original processing: Reference gene primer amplification gave nucleated cell count estimates. TCRdb keeps only in-frame clones here, not all; method: immunoSEQ multiplex PCR. D and trimming were read from the DNA, whereas the V and J calls and clone size are those reported in that table. The top ten hold 7% to 10% of the sample, which has 50,000 to 70,000 clones, 75% to 95% seen once. This chain connects TRBV6-5 to TRBJ2-2, with a possible D match to TRBD1 (6 bases). The sequence was obtained from an elderly woman with active COVID-19. Sample: peripheral blood. CDR3 bases: TGTGCCAGCGGGGGCCGGAACACCGGGGAGCTGTTTTTT. It is translated as CASGGRNTGELFF.